The T cell receptor (beta chain) described here comes from a study of metastatic and nonmetastatic thyroid tumors. Study-level background: Repertoires of blood and of tissue (tumor or nodule) from malignant and benign thyroid patients were compared.

Overall study findings and caveats: Reported TCR beta diversity, measured in blood and tumor, was significantly higher for malignant thyroid tumors than for benign nodules.

Patients were all untreated before their thyroid surgery. J lost 4 bases, V lost 4 bases, and 1 base had no gene match. The V gene's germline CDR1 is LNHDA and CDR2 SQIVND (reference sequence). The CDR3 is made up of 15 amino acids. In the authors' methods: A classifier of distant metastasis in papillary thyroid cancer was built from CDR3 differences (across clinicopathological groups). TCRdb reprocessed the PCR reads using MiXCR. In this record, the V and J calls reflect TCRdb's handling and not the investigators' own analysis. The sample has approximately 44,000 clones, more than 20% seen once. This clone was seen at least ten times. Its antigen is unidentified.

The chain employs TRBV19 and TRBJ2-1; 13 bases agree with TRBD2. The specimen sequenced was tumor tissue. The clonotype comes from a female donor with papillary thyroid cancer or a benign thyroid nodule (not recorded which). Some clones in this sample may be carry-over from other donors' samples. CDR3: CASSRTSGGYNEQFF. The CDR3 DNA reads TGTGCCAGTAGTAGGACTAGCGGGGGTTACAATGAGCAGTTCTTC.